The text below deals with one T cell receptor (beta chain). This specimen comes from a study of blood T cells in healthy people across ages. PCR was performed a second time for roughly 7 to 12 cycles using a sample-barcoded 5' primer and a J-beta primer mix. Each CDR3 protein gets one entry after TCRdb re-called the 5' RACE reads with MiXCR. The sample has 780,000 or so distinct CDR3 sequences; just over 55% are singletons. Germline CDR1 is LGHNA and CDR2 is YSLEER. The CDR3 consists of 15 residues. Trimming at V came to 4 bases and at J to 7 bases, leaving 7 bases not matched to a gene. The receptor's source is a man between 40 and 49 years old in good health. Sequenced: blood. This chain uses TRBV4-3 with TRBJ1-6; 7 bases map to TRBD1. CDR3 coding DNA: TGCGCCAGCAGCCCAGTACAGGGGAGCAATTCACCCCTCCACTTT. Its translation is CASSPVQGSNSPLHF.